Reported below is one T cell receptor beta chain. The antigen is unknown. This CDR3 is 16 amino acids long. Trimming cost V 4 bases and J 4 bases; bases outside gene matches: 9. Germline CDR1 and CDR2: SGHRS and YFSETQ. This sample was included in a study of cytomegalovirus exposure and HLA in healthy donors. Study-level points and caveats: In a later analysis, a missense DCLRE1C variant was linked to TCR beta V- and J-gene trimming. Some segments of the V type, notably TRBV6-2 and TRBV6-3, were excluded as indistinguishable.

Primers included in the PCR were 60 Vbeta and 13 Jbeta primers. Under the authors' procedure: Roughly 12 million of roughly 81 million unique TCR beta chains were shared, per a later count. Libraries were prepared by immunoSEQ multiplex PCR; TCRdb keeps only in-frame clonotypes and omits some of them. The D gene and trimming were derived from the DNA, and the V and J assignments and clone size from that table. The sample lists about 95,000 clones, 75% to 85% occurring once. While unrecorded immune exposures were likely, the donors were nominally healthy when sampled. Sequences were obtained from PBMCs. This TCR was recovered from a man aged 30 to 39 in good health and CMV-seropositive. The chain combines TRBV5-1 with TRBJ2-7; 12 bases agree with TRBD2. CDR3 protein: CASSPNGLAGSYEQYF. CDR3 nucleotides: TGCGCCAGCAGCCCCAATGGACTAGCGGGAAGTTACGAGCAGTACTTC.